The clone carrying this T cell receptor (beta chain) has only a few counts. Its antigen is unknown. The data are from a study of identical twins. The study, taken as a whole, reports: Carriage of fewer insertions was seen in abundant cord blood beta clonotypes, whereas memory repertoires showed none. With monozygotic twins, out-of-frame TCR alpha sharing exceeded what models estimated.

Each cDNA held unique molecular identifiers, and template switching gave it a universal primer site. Using its own MiXCR run on the 5' RACE reads, TCRdb lists one record per CDR3 protein. Among 300,000 to 400,000 distinct CDR3 sequences listed, 12% were seen once. This CDR3 has 13 amino acids. Deletions cut 3 bases from V and 2 bases from J, with 9 bases between. CDR1 and CDR2 from the germline V gene are SGDLS and YYNGEE. The same sample was also used in a study of yellow fever vaccine responses in identical twins. That work states: Twins reportedly appeared to share part of their vaccine T cell response while keeping part individual.

Sample: CD8+ T cells sorted from blood. The chain carries TRBV9 and TRBJ2-7; D unresolved. The source of this sequence is a woman between 18 and 30 years old in good health. CDR3 amino acids: CASSEEVTYEQYF. CDR3 DNA sequence: TGTGCCAGCAGCGAAGAGGTAACCTACGAGCAGTACTTC.